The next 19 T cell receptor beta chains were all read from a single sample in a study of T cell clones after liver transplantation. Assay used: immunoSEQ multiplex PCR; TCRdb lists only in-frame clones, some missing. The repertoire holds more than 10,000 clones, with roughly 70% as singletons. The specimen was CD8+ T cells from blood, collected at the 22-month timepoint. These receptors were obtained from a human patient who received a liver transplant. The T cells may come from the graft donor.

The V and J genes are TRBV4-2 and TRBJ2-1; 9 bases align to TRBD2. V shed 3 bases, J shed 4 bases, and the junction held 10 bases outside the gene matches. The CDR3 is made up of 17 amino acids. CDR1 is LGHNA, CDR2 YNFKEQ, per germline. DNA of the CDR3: TGTGCCAGCAGCCAGGCCTCCGTTAGCGGGGGTTACAATGAGCAGTTCTTC. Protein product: CASSQASVSGGYNEQFF.

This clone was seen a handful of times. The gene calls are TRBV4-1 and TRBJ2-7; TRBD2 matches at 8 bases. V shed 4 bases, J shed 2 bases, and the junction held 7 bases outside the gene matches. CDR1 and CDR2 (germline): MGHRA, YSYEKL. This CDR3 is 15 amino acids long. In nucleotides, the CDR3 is TGCGCCAGCAGCCGGGGGGGACTAGGTGCCTACGAGCAGTACTTC. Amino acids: CASSRGGLGAYEQYF.

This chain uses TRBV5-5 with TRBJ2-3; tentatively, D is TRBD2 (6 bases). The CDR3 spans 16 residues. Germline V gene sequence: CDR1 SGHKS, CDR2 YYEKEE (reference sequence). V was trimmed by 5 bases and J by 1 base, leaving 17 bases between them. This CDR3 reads CASSPKDGSGTDTQYF. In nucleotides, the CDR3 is TGTGCCAGCAGTCCTAAGGACGGGAGTGGCACAGATACGCAGTATTTT.

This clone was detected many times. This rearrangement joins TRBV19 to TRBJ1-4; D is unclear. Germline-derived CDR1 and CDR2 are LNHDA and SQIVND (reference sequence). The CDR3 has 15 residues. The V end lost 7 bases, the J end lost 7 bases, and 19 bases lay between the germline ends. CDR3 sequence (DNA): TGTGCCAGTAAGAGAGGGCTTAATGTTCGTGAAAAACTGTTTTTT. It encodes CASKRGLNVREKLFF.

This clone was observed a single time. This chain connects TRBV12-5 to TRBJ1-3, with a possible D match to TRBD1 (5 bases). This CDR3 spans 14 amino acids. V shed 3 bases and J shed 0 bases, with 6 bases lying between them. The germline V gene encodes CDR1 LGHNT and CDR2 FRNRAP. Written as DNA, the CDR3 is TGTGCTAGTGGTTTTGGGGGCTCTGGAAACACCATATATTTT. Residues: CASGFGGSGNTIYF.

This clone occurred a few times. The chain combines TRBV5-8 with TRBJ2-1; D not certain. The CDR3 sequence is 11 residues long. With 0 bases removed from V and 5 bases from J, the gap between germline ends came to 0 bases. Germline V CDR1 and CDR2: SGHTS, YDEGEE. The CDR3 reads CASSLDNEQFF. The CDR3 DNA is TGTGCCAGCAGCTTGGACAATGAGCAGTTCTTC. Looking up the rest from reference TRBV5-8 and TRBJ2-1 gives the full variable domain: EAGVTQSPTHLIKTRGQQATLRCSPISGHTSVYWYQQALGLGLQFLLWYDEGEERNRGNFPPRFSGRQFPNYSSELNVNALELEDSALYLCASSLDNEQFFGPGTRLTVL.

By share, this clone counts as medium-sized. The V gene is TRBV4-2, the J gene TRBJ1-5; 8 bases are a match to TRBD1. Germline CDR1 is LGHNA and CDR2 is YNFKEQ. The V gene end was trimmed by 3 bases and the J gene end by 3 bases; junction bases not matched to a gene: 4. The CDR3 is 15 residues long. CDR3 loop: CASSQGQVSNQPQHF. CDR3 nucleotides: TGTGCCAGCAGCCAGGGACAGGTCTCCAATCAGCCCCAGCATTTT.

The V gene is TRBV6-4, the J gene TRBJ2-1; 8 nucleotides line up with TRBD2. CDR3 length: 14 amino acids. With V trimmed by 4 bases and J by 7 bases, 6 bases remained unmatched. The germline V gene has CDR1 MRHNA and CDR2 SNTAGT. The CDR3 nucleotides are TGTGCCAGCAGTGTCGCGGGGGGAGAGAATGAGCAGTTCTTC. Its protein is CASSVAGGENEQFF.

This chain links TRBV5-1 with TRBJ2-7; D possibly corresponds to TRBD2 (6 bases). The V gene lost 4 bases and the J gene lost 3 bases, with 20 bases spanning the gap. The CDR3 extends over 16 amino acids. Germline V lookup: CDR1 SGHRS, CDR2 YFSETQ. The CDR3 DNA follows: TGCGCCAGCAGCCTTAGGTTGGAGGGAAACCGCTACGAGCAGTACTTC. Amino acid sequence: CASSLRLEGNRYEQYF. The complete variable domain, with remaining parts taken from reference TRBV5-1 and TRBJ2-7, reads KAGVTQTPRYLIKTRGQQVTLSCSPISGHRSVSWYQQTPGQGLQFLFEYFSETQRNKGNFPGRFSGRQFSNSRSEMNVSTLELGDSALYLCASSLRLEGNRYEQYFGPGTRLTVT.

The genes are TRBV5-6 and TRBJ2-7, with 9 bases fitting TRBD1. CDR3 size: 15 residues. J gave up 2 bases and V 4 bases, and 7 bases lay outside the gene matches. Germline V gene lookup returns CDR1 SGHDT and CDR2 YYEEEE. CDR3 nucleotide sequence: TGTGCCAGCAGCCAAGGACAGGGGTATCCCTACGAGCAGTACTTC. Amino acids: CASSQGQGYPYEQYF.

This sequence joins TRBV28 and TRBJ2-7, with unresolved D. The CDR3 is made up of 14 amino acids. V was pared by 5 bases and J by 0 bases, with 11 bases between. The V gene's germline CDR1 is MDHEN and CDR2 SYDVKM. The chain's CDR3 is CASSPVFFSYEQYF. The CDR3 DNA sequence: TGTGCCAGCAGTCCCGTATTTTTCTCCTACGAGCAGTACTTC.

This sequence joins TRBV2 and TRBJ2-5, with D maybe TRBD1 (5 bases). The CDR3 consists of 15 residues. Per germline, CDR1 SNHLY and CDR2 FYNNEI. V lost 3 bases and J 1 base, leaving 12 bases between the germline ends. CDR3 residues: CASSEPPGSQETQYF. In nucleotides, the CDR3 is TGTGCCAGCAGTGAGCCTCCAGGGTCCCAAGAGACCCAGTACTTC.

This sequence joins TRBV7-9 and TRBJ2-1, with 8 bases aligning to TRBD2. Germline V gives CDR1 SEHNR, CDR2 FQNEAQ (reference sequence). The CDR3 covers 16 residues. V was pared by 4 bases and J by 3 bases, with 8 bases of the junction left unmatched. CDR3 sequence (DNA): TGTGCCAGCAGCTCAACGACTAGCGTTTACTACAATGAGCAGTTCTTC. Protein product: CASSSTTSVYYNEQFF.

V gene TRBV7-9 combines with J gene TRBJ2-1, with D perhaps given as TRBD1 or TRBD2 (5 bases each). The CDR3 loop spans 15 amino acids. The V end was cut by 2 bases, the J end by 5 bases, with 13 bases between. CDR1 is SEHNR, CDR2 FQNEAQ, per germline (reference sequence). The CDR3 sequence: CASSLQVGADNEQFF. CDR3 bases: TGTGCCAGCAGCTTACAGGTCGGGGCCGACAATGAGCAGTTCTTC.

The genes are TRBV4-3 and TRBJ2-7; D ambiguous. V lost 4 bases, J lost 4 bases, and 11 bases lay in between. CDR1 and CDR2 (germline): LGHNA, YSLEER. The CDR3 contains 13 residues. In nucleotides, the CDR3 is TGCGCCAGCAGCCCCACCTTTCAATACGAGCAGTACTTC. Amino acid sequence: CASSPTFQYEQYF.

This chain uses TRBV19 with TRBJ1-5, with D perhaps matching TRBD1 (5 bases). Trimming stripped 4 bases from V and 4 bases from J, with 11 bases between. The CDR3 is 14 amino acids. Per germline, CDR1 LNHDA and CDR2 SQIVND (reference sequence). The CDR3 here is CASSTSGGNQPQHF. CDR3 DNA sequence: TGTGCCAGTAGTACCTCTGGGGGTAATCAGCCCCAGCATTTT.

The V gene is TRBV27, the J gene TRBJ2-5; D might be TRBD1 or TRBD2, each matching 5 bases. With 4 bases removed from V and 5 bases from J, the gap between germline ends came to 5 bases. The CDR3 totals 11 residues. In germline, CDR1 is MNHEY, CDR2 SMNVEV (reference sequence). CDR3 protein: CASSWGETQYF. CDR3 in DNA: TGTGCCAGCAGTTGGGGGGAGACCCAGTACTTC.

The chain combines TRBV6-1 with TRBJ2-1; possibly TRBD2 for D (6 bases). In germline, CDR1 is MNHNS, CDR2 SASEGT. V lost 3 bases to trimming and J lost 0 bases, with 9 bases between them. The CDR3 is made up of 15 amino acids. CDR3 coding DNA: TGTGCCAGCAGTGATGGAGGGTACTCCTACAATGAGCAGTTCTTC. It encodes CASSDGGYSYNEQFF.

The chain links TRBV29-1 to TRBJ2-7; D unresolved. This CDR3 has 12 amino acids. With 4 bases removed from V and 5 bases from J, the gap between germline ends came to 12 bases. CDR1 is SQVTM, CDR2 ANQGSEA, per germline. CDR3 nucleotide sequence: TGCAGCGTTGTTAGTCCCTCTAACGAGCAGTACTTC. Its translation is CSVVSPSNEQYF.